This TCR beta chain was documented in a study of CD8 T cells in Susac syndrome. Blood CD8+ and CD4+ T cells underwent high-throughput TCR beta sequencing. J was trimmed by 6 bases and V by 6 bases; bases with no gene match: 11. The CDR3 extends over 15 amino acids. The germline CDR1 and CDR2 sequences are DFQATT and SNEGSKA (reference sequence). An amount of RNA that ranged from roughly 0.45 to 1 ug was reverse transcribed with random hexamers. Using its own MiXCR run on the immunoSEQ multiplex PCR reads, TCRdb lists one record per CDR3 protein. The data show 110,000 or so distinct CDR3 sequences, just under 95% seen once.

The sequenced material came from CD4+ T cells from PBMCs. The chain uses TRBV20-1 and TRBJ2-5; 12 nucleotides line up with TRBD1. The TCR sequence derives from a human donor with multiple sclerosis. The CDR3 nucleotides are TGCAGTGCAGCCTCCGGGACAGGGGGCCTTAAGACCCAGTACTTC. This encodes CSAASGTGGLKTQYF.